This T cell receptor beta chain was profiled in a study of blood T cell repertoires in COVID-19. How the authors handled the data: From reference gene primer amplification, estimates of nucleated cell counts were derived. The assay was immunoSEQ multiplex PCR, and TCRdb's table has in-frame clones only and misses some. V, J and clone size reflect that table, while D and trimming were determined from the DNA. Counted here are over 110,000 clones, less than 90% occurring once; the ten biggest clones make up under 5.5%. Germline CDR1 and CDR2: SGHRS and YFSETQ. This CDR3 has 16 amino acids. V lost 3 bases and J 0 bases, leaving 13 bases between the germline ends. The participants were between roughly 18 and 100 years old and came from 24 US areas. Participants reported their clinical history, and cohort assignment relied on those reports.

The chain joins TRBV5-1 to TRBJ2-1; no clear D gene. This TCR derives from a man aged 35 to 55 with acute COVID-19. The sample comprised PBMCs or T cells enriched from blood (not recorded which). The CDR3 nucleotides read TGCGCCAGCAGCTCTGCTTTAACCAGCTCCTACAATGAGCAGTTCTTC. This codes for CASSSALTSSYNEQFF.